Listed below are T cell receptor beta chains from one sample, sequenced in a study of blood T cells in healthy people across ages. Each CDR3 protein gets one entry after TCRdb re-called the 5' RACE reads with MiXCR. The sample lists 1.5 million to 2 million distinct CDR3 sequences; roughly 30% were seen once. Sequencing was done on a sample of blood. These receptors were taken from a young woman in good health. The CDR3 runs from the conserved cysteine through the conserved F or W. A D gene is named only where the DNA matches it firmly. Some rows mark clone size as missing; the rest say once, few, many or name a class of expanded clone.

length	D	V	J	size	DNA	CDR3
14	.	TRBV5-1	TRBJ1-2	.	TGCGCCAGCAGCCCCAGGGGAGCTCGCTATGGCTACACCTTC	CASSPRGARYGYTF
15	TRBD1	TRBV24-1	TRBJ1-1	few	TGTGCCACCAGTGATCGGGACAGCCTGAACACTGAAGCTTTCTTT	CATSDRDSLNTEAFF
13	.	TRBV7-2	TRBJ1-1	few	TGTGCCAGCAGCTCCCCAAATGTAGCTGAAGCTTTCTTT	CASSSPNVAEAFF
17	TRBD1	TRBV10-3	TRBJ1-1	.	TGTGCCATCAGTGAGTCTCAGGGGGCGACAGGGGTTACTGAAGCTTTCTTT	CAISESQGATGVTEAFF
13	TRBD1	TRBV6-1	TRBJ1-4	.	TGTGCCAGCATCCCCGGGACAGGGGAAAAACTGTTTTTT	CASIPGTGEKLFF
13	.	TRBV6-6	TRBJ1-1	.	TGTACCTGCAGTGATCAGGGAGGCACTGAAGCTTTCTTT	CTCSDQGGTEAFF
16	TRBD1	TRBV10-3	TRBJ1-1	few	TGTGCCATCAGCAAAACAGGGGACACTCTGATCACTGAAGCTTTCTTT	CAISKTGDTLITEAFF
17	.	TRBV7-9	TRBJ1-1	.	TGTGCCAGCAGCTCATCGACCGGGACGGTCCCCAACACTGAAGCTTTCTTT	CASSSSTGTVPNTEAFF
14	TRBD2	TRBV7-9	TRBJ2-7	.	TGTGCCAGCAGCCCGGGACGGGGGGTGGACGAGCAGTACTTC	CASSPGRGVDEQYF
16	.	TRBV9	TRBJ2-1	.	TGTGCCAGCAGCGTAGTAAGCGGGCCGGTAGGCAATGAGCAGTTCTTC	CASSVVSGPVGNEQFF
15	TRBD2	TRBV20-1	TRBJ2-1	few	TGCAGTGCTCCCCCGGGCGGGGGTACCTACAATGAGCAGTTCTTC	CSAPPGGGTYNEQFF
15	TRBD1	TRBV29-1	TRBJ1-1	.	TGCAGCGTTGACCGGACAGGGGGTCCGAACACTGAAGCTTTCTTT	CSVDRTGGPNTEAFF
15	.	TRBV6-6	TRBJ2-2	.	TGTGCCGCGAATGGAGGGGGCCGCGGCACCGGGGAGCTGTTTTTT	CAANGGGRGTGELFF
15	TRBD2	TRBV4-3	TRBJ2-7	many	TGCGCCAGCAGCCAAGAGCGGGAGCCCCCCTACGAGCAGTACTTC	CASSQEREPPYEQYF
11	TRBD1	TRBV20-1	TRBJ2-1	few	TGCAGTGCACACGGGACAGGGGAGCAGTTCTTC	CSAHGTGEQFF
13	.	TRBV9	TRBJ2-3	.	TGTGCCAGCAGCGTAGGGGGCTTGGATACGCAGTATTTT	CASSVGGLDTQYF
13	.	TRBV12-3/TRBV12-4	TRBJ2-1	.	TGTGCCAGCACCCTGTATACAAACAATGAGCAGTTCTTC	CASTLYTNNEQFF
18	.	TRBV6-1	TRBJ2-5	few	TGTGCCAGCAGTGATCCTGAGGAGGGCTACCAGGGACAAGAGACCCAGTACTTC	CASSDPEEGYQGQETQYF
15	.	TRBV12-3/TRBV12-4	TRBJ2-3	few	TGTGCCAGCAGAAGGGGGGGACTAACCACAGATACGCAGTATTTT	CASRRGGLTTDTQYF
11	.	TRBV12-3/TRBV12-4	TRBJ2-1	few	TGTGCCAGCAGTTTTGAAGAGACCCAGTTCTTC	CASSFEETQFF
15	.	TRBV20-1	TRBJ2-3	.	TGCAGTGCTAGAGTCCCGATAACTAACACAGATACGCAGTATTTT	CSARVPITNTDTQYF
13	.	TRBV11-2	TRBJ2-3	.	TGTGCCAGCAGCTTCGGAGATAGAGATACGCGGTATTTT	CASSFGDRDTRYF
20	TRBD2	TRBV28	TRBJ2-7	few	TGTGCCAGCAGTTTATGGGGGCTAGGAAGTGGCGGGGGGGCCTCTTACGAGCAGTACTTC	CASSLWGLGSGGGASYEQYF
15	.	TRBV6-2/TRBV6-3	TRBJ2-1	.	TGTGCCAGCATTAAAACCCCAGTAGGATACAATGAGCAGTTCTTC	CASIKTPVGYNEQFF
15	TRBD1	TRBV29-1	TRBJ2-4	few	TGCAGCGTTTATAGAGGGGGCGAAGCCAAAAACATTCAGTACTTC	CSVYRGGEAKNIQYF
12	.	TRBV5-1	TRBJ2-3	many	TGTGCCAGCAGCCTAGGGCAAGATACGCAGTATTTT	CASSLGQDTQYF
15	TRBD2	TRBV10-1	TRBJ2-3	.	TGCGCCAGCAGTGACTGGAGCGGGGGCACAGATACGCAGTATTTT	CASSDWSGGTDTQYF
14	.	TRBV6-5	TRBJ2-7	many	TGTGCCAGCAGCCGAAACGGAGGAGACTACGAGCAGTACTTC	CASSRNGGDYEQYF
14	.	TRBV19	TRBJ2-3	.	TGTGCCAGTAGTATGCTTGGCGGATCAAATACGCAGTATTTT	CASSMLGGSNTQYF
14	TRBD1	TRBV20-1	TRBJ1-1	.	TGCAGTGCTAGCAGGGGGCTTGAGAACACTGAAGCTTTCTTT	CSASRGLENTEAFF
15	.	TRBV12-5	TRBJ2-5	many	TGTGCTAGTGGTTGGACGAGCGGAACCCAAGAGACCCAGTACTTC	CASGWTSGTQETQYF
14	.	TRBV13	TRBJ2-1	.	TGTGCCAGCAGCCCCGAGGACGGGCGTAATGAGCAGTTCTTC	CASSPEDGRNEQFF
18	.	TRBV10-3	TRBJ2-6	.	TGTGCCATCGCCCAACCCAAGGGATTGCCCTCTGGGGCCAACGTCCTGACTTTC	CAIAQPKGLPSGANVLTF
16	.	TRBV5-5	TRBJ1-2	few	TGTGCCAGCAGCTTGGACAGGGCTACACCTCCCGATGGCTACACCTTC	CASSLDRATPPDGYTF
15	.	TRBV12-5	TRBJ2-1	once	TGTGCTAGTGGTTTGCGGGGGCATCCCTACAATGAGCGGTTCTTC	CASGLRGHPYNERFF
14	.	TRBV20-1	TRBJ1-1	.	TGCAGTGCTAGCTATTTGACGGCGAACACTGAAGCTTTCTTT	CSASYLTANTEAFF
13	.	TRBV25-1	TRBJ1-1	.	TGTGCCAGCAGTGAAGGGTTAGTCACTGAAGCTTTCTTT	CASSEGLVTEAFF
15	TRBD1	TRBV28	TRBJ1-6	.	TGTGCCAGCAACCCGGGACAGGGGTTATGGTCACCCCTCCACTTT	CASNPGQGLWSPLHF
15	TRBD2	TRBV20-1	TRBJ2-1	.	TGCAGTGCCGGCGTGGCGGGAGGGATCTACAATGAGCAGTTCTTC	CSAGVAGGIYNEQFF
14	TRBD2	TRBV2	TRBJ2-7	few	TGTGCCAGCAGTGATAGGACTAGGAGTGACGAGCAGTACTTC	CASSDRTRSDEQYF
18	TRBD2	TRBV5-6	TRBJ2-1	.	TGTGCCAGCAGCTTGGTGAGACTAGCGGGATCTTCCTACAATGAGCAGTTCTTC	CASSLVRLAGSSYNEQFF
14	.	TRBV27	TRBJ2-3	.	TGTGCCAGCAGTCTCAGGGGGGGCGTTGGTGGGCAGTATTTT	CASSLRGGVGGQYF
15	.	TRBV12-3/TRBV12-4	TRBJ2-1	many	TGTGCCAGCAGTTTCGGACAGACTACCTACAATGAGCAGTTCTTC	CASSFGQTTYNEQFF
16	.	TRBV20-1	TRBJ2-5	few	TGCAGTGCTAGAGATCTTTCGGGAGACCTCCAAGAGACCCAGTACTTC	CSARDLSGDLQETQYF
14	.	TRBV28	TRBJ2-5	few	TGTGCCAGCAGAGACGCGGGCGGTCAAGAGACCCAGTACTTC	CASRDAGGQETQYF
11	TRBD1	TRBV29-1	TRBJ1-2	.	TGCAGCGCCTCTGACAGGGGTCGCTACACCTTC	CSASDRGRYTF
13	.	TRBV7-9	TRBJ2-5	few	TGTGCCAGCAGCCTAAGGGTAATAGAGACCCAGTACTTC	CASSLRVIETQYF
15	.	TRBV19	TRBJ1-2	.	TGTGCCAGTAGTCTTCAGAGGGGAACTAACTATGGCTACACCTTC	CASSLQRGTNYGYTF
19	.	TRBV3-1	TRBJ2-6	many	TGTGCCAGCAGCCAACGGACAGCTGGGGTTAGCTCTGGGGCCAACGTCCTGACTTTC	CASSQRTAGVSSGANVLTF
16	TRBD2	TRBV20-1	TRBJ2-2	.	TGCAGTGTTAGCCCTAGCGGGGGGCCCTACACCGGGGAGCTGTTTTTT	CSVSPSGGPYTGELFF
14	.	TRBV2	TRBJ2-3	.	TGTGCCAGCAGTGATTTGGTAGCAACAGATACGCAGTATTTT	CASSDLVATDTQYF
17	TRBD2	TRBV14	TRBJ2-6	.	TGTGCCAGCAGCCCCCTAGCGGGAGGTTATGGGGCCAACGTCCTGACTTTC	CASSPLAGGYGANVLTF
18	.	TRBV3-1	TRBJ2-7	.	TGTGCCAGCAGCCAAGATATGTTCGGGCAGGCGATCTCCTACGAGCAGTACTTC	CASSQDMFGQAISYEQYF
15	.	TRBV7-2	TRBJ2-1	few	TGTGCCAGCAGCTTTACTAGCAGGGGGAGACATGAGCAGTTCTTC	CASSFTSRGRHEQFF
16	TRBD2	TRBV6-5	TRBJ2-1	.	TGTGCCAGCAGTTATACCGGGACTAGCGGGAAGAATGAGCAGTTCTTC	CASSYTGTSGKNEQFF
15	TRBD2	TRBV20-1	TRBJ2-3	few	TGCAGTGCTAGAGTGGCGGGAGAGGGCACAGATACGCAGTATTTT	CSARVAGEGTDTQYF